These 17 T cell receptor beta chains were sequenced from one sample in a study of blood T cell repertoires in COVID-19. Sequencing used immunoSEQ multiplex PCR; TCRdb keeps in-frame clones, though not all of them. Of 260,000 or so clones listed, about nine tenths are singletons. Sequencing input: PBMCs or T cells enriched from blood (not recorded which). The receptors were gathered from a man aged 18 to 30 who had recovered from COVID-19.

This chain links TRBV6-5 with TRBJ2-2; possibly TRBD1 for D (5 bases). The germline CDR1 and CDR2 sequences are MNHEY and SVGAGI. V was cut by 0 bases and J by 6 bases, with 11 bases left in between. This CDR3 contains 15 residues. The CDR3 loop reads CASSYSSSGSGELFF. DNA for the CDR3: TGTGCCAGCAGTTACTCTAGTTCAGGGTCCGGGGAGCTGTTTTTT.

The rearrangement joins TRBV19 to TRBJ1-2; D is perhaps TRBD1 (6 bases). Germline CDR1 reads LNHDA; CDR2 reads SQIVND (reference sequence). There are 14 residues in the CDR3. Trimming removed 7 bases at V and 4 bases at J, with 16 bases between. The DNA of the CDR3 is TGTGCCAGTAAGCCAGGGGAACTCTCCTATGGCTACACCTTC. It translates to CASKPGELSYGYTF.

V gene TRBV19 combines with J gene TRBJ1-1; maybe TRBD1 (6 bases). Germline loops: CDR1 LNHDA, CDR2 SQIVND (reference sequence). The V end was cut by 8 bases, the J end by 6 bases, with 16 bases between. The CDR3 has 13 residues. The CDR3 DNA reads as TGTGCCAGTGCCACAGGGAGTATTTCTGAAGCTTTCTTT. It yields the protein CASATGSISEAFF.

The chain combines TRBV2 with TRBJ1-3; no firm D call. The CDR3 runs 14 residues. Germline assignment: CDR1 SNHLY and CDR2 FYNNEI. V was cut by 3 bases and J by 0 bases, with 6 bases left in between. The CDR3 DNA follows: TGTGCCAGCAGTGAGGCAGTCTCTGGAAACACCATATATTTT. Translated: CASSEAVSGNTIYF.

The chain uses TRBV27 and TRBJ1-4; 7 nucleotides align to TRBD1. The CDR3 has 14 residues. With V trimmed by 6 bases and J by 1 base, 2 bases remained unmatched. Germline V lookup: CDR1 MNHEY, CDR2 SMNVEV (reference sequence). CDR3 bases: TGTGCCAGCAGCTACAGGGGAACTAATGAAAAACTGTTTTTT. Its translation is CASSYRGTNEKLFF.

The chain has TRBV3-1 (or the pseudogene TRBV3-2) and TRBJ1-2; D remains ambiguous. Germline lookup yields CDR1 LGHDT and CDR2 YNNKEL (reference sequence). The V end lost 4 bases, the J end lost 8 bases, and 20 bases lay between the germline ends. The CDR3 runs to 15 residues. The CDR3 DNA is TGTGCCAGCAGCCCACCCTCGGCAGGACGACTAGGCTACACCTTC. This sequence encodes CASSPPSAGRLGYTF.

The chain links TRBV27 to TRBJ2-3, with D possibly being TRBD2 (5 bases). V lost 5 bases and J 0 bases, leaving 15 bases between the germline ends. Germline-derived CDR1 and CDR2 are MNHEY and SMNVEV (reference sequence). This CDR3 has 16 residues. The CDR3 sequence is CASSPSGGRSTDTQYF. CDR3 nucleotides: TGTGCCAGCAGTCCCTCTGGCGGGCGGAGCACAGATACGCAGTATTTT.

This chain connects TRBV11-3 to TRBJ2-1; D not resolved. The CDR3 extends over 13 amino acids. The germline CDR1 and CDR2 sequences are SGHNT and YENEEA. V lost 1 base to trimming and J lost 5 bases, with 6 bases between them. CDR3 sequence: CASSLGSNNEQFF. The CDR3 bases are TGTGCCAGCAGCTTAGGTTCCAACAATGAGCAGTTCTTC.

V is TRBV4-1 and J is TRBJ2-7; 7 nucleotides align to TRBD1. V shed 4 bases and J 4 bases; nucleotides not matched to a gene: 4. The CDR3 is 13 residues long. Germline V lookup: CDR1 MGHRA, CDR2 YSYEKL. This CDR3 is CASSLDREYEQYF. Here the CDR3 DNA reads TGCGCCAGCAGCCTAGACAGGGAATACGAGCAGTACTTC.

The chain combines TRBV6-5 with TRBJ1-4, with 7 nucleotides matching TRBD1. Germline CDR1 MNHEY, CDR2 SVGAGI. This CDR3 spans 15 amino acids. The trim removed 7 bases at V and 5 bases at J, leaving 10 bases unmatched. The CDR3 region is CASTRGQGANEKLFF. Written as DNA, the CDR3 is TGTGCCAGCACTAGGGGGCAGGGCGCGAATGAAAAACTGTTTTTT.

Only a few counts were recorded for this clone. This chain links TRBV10-2 with TRBJ2-1; D perhaps matches TRBD2 (6 bases). The CDR3 extends over 15 amino acids. Germline V CDR1 and CDR2: WSHSY, SAAADI. The V gene lost 6 bases and the J gene lost 7 bases, with 19 bases spanning the gap. DNA for the CDR3: TGCGCCAGCAGGGGCGGGGTGGCGCGTCTAAATGAGCAGTTCTTC. Translation gives CASRGGVARLNEQFF.

The J gene is TRBJ1-4, the V gene TRBV2; 9 bases are shared with TRBD1. Germline V gene data show CDR1 as SNHLY and CDR2 as FYNNEI. The length of the CDR3 is 14 residues. Germline trimming cut 5 bases from V and 7 bases from J; bases unmatched to any gene: 5. In nucleotides, the CDR3 is TGTGCCAGCAGTCTACAGGGGGCCGGTGAAAAACTGTTTTTT. Amino acids: CASSLQGAGEKLFF.

Concerning this clone: This same CDR3 is encoded by further DNA sequences in the sample. The chain links TRBV27 to TRBJ2-1, with TRBD2 identical over 9 bases. The CDR3 extends over 15 amino acids. From germline, CDR1 is MNHEY and CDR2 SMNVEV (reference sequence). With 6 bases clipped from V and 0 bases from J, the junction kept 3 bases outside the gene matches. In DNA, the CDR3 is TGTGCCAGCAGACTTAGCGGGAGCTCCTACAATGAGCAGTTCTTC. It specifies CASRLSGSSYNEQFF.

The chain employs TRBV28 and TRBJ2-7; 12 nucleotides agree with TRBD1. V gave up 6 bases and J gave up 7 bases; unmatched junction bases: 10. CDR1 and CDR2 from the germline V gene are MDHEN and SYDVKM. This CDR3 is 15 amino acids long. CDR3 nucleotide sequence: TGTGCCAGCAGGGGACAGGGGGCTGGCCCTGGTGAGCAGTACTTC. Residues: CASRGQGAGPGEQYF.

CDR3 loop: CASSVTRGAQETQYF. DNA of the CDR3: TGTGCCAGCAGCGTGACCAGGGGAGCCCAAGAGACCCAGTACTTC. This chain links TRBV9 with TRBJ2-5; TRBD1 is a possible D gene (6 bases). The CDR3 is made up of 15 amino acids. Germline lookup yields CDR1 SGDLS and CDR2 YYNGEE. The V gene lost 2 bases and the J gene lost 1 base, with 12 bases spanning the gap.

This chain uses TRBV5-1 with TRBJ2-7; maybe TRBD1 (6 bases). Between the trimmed V and J ends, which lost 2 bases and 7 bases, there was a span of 10 bases. The CDR3 sequence is 12 residues long. CDR1 is SGHRS, CDR2 YFSETQ, per germline. Written as DNA, the CDR3 is TGCGCCAGCAGCTTACAGGGTTTTGAGCAGTACTTC. It is translated as CASSLQGFEQYF.

V gene TRBV28 combines with J gene TRBJ2-1; possible D gene TRBD2, 6 bases. V was shortened by 2 bases and J by 0 bases, with 14 bases between the two germline ends. Germline CDR1 reads MDHEN; CDR2 reads SYDVKM. This CDR3 contains 17 residues. The CDR3 reads CASSLIGGVSSYNEQFF. In DNA, the CDR3 is TGTGCCAGCAGTTTAATCGGGGGAGTAAGCTCCTACAATGAGCAGTTCTTC. Full variable domain (missing parts from reference TRBV28 and TRBJ2-1): DVKVTQSSRYLVKRTGEKVFLECVQDMDHENMFWYRQDPGLGLRLIYFSYDVKMKEKGDIPEGYSVSREKKERFSLILESASTNQTSMYLCASSLIGGVSSYNEQFFGPGTRLTVL.